This entry concerns a single T cell receptor beta chain. This clone's antigen is unknown. Base quality data are lacking; no much larger clone is found one base away. This sample stems from a study of T cell responses to AZD1222 COVID-19 vaccine (dated by TCRdb to 2020 to 2023). Turning to the overall study: AZD1222 recipients given second doses at about 4 weeks or at about 12 weeks were pooled, since spike-specific TCR depth and breadth were not found to differ between the two schedules. A total of around 240 trial participants underwent TCR sequencing, of whom approximately 200 had received two doses of AZD1222 and some 25 had received two doses of the MenACWY control vaccine. Trial participants were enrolled by age into 18-55, 56-69 and 70-plus year subgroups, with about 150, 27 and 61 TCR-sequenced participants respectively. Study-wide findings and limitations: In the small 56-69-year group, the increase in depth fell short of significance, most likely because of low power. Reportedly, almost half of the unique spike-specific TCRs recognized epitopes lying outside the regions that are mutated in the B.1.351 and B.1.1.7 variants. Conclusions about previously exposed vaccinees are limited, since just 6 or 7 AZD1222 recipients were seropositive for SARS-CoV-2 at baseline. No day 14 peak-response samples were available, so repertoires were characterized only after the peak T cell response. Spike-specific TCR breadth and depth rose significantly after two AZD1222 doses compared with day 0 and with MenACWY recipients. Most participants were white British and females outnumbered males, and the authors suggested that clonal diversity may have been underestimated. CD4 TCRs associated with the vaccine covered the entire spike protein, and the dominant responses were in regions 160-218 and 743-854.

The time point label, read with the paper, signifies: baseline before first vaccination. Vaccinee samples were obtained from the UK trials COV001 and COV002, which included a single-blind randomized controlled phase 2/3 trial of AZD1222 (ChAdOx1 nCoV-19) in healthy adults. For TCRbeta chain sequencing, PBMC samples from trial participants were taken at day 0 and at day 28 after the second dose. The CDR3 regions of human TCRbeta chains were analyzed by immunosequencing. Regarding the original processing steps: TCRs in the repertoires were matched against a reference library of SARS-CoV-2-specific TCRs that had been generated with the MIRA antigen-specificity platform. Breadth was defined as the fraction of unique TCRs that were SARS-CoV-2-associated. Depth was defined as the fraction of total T cells that were SARS-CoV-2-associated. Using the MIRA data, each spike-specific TCR was assigned both to the spike region to which the TCR was reactive and to a CD4 or CD8 class. Log10-transformed breadth and depth values were compared by one-way ANOVA with Sidak's multiple comparisons tests. In TCRdb, the immuneACCESS table is reduced to in-frame sequences with V and J assigned. These tables do not hold every clone; where another copy was compared, an unresolved V gene accounts for under half, and the others remain unexplained. The V and J calls and clone size were taken over from that table, and D and trimming were inferred from the DNA. The sample table contains some 120,000 clones; only one count was recorded for roughly 89% of them. The leading ten clones occupy approximately 5.9% of the sample.

CDR1 and CDR2 are drawn from the germline V gene (reference sequence): LNHDA, SQIVND. At the junction V is shortened by 6 bases and J by 5 bases; bases outside the gene matches: 8. The CDR3 runs 15 residues from the cysteine to the phenylalanine. The sequence is cut down to CDR3 DNA, 45 bases in frame from base 1. This sample comprised peripheral blood, obtained on day 0 of AZD1222 vaccination. This sequence was found in an adult in good health. The chain joins TRBV19 to TRBJ1-5, and 9 junctional nucleotides match TRBD1. The CDR3 reads CASSTQGAADQPQHF. The nucleotide sequence reads as follows: TGTGCCAGTAGCACACAGGGGGCAGCGGATCAGCCCCAGCATTTT.